This T cell receptor beta chain is drawn from a study of blood T cell repertoires in COVID-19. Study information: Italy, Spain and the United States were the sources of the convalescent and acute COVID-19 samples.

The CDR3 is made up of 13 amino acids. Germline lookup yields CDR1 LNHDA and CDR2 SQIVND (reference sequence). Between the trimmed V and J ends, which lost 3 bases and 1 base, there was a span of 6 bases. Original methodology: Quantification of nucleated cells was approximated via reference gene primer amplification. Using immunoSEQ multiplex PCR, the repertoire was profiled, and TCRdb retains in-frame clones only, with some absent. Clonal size and the V and J genes are those of that table, whereas D and trimming came from the DNA. The sample contains about 260,000 clones, roughly 90% of which appear only once.

This receptor was taken from a woman between 45 and 60 years old who had recovered from COVID-19. The chain carries TRBV19 and TRBJ1-2; D ambiguous. The specimen was peripheral blood. The chain's CDR3 is CASSIGDNYGYTF. In DNA, the CDR3 is TGTGCCAGTAGTATCGGAGATAACTATGGCTACACCTTC.